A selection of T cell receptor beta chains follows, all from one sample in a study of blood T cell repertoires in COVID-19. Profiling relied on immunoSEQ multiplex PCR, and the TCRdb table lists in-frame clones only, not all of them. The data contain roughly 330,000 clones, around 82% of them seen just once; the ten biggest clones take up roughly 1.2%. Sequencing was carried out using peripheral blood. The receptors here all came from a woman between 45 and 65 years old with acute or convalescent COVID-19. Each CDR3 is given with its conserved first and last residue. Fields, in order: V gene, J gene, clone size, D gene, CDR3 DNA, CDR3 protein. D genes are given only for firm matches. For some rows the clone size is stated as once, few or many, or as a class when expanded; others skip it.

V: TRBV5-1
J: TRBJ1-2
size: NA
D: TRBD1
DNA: TGCGCCAGCAGCTTGGAAGGGACAGTCGATGGCTACACCTTC
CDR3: CASSLEGTVDGYTF

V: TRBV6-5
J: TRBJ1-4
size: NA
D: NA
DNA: TGTGCCAGCAGCGTCTTCTCAACTAATGAAAAACTGTTTTTT
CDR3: CASSVFSTNEKLFF

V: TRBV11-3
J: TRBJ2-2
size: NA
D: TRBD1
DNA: TGTGCCAGCAGCTGGGGGACAGGGGGCCGGACCGGGGAGCTGTTTTTT
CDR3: CASSWGTGGRTGELFF

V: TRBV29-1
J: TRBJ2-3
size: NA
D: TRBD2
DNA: TGCAGCGTTGTGGGAGGGCAAACAGATACGCAGTATTTT
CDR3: CSVVGGQTDTQYF

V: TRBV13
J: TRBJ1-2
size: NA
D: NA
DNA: TGTGCCAGCAGCCCTCGGACAGTAAACTATGGCTACACCTTC
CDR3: CASSPRTVNYGYTF

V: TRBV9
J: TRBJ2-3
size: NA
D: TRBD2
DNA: TGTGCCAGCAGCGTATCGGGACTAGCGGGGTCTAGCACAGATACGCAGTATTTT
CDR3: CASSVSGLAGSSTDTQYF

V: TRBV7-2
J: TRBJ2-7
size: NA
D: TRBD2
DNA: TGTGCCAGCAGCTTACGTCTAGCGGAAATCTACGAGCAGTACTTC
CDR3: CASSLRLAEIYEQYF

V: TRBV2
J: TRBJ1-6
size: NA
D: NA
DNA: TGTGCCAGCACTCAAGACAGGACGGGTTCACCCCTCCACTTT
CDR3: CASTQDRTGSPLHF

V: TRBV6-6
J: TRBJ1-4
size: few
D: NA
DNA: TGTGCCAGCAGTTACTCGACTGTATCAACTAATGAAAAACTGTTTTTT
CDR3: CASSYSTVSTNEKLFF

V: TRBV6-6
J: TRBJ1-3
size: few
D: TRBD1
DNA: TGTGCCGCGACAGGGCCGAACTCTGGAAACACCATATATTTT
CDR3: CAATGPNSGNTIYF